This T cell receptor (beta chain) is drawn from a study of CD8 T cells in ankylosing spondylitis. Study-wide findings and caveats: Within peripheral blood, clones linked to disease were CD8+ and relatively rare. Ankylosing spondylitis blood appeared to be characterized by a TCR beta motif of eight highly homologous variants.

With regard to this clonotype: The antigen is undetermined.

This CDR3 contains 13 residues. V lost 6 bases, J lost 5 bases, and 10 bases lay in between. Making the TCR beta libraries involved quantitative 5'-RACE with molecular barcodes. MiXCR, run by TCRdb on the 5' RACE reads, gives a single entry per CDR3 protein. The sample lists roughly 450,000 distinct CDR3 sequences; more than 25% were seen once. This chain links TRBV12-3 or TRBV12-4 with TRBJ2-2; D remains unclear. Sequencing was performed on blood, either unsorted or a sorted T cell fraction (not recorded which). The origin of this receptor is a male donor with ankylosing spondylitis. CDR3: CASSLMETGELFF. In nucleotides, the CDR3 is TGTGCCAGCAGCCTGATGGAGACCGGGGAGCTGTTTTTT.